The subject of this entry is one T cell receptor beta chain. Its target is not known. Germline loops: CDR1 MGHDK, CDR2 SYGVNS. This CDR3 is built from 15 residues. V lost 7 bases, J lost 7 bases, and 20 bases lay in between. This sample is part of a study of CD8 T cells in ankylosing spondylitis. Study-wide results and caveats: A motif in TCR beta, a set of eight highly homologous variants, appeared characteristic of ankylosing spondylitis blood.

In TCRdb, the 5' RACE reads were re-called with MiXCR into one record per CDR3 protein. The sample records about 220,000 distinct CDR3 sequences, 10% to 13% being singletons. The TCR was taken from a male donor with ankylosing spondylitis or in good health (not recorded which). V usage is TRBV25-1 and J usage is TRBJ2-1, with unresolved D. Sequenced input: blood, either unsorted or a sorted T cell fraction (not recorded which). The CDR3 here is CASTQGYSHSNEQFF. The CDR3 nucleotides read TGTGCCAGCACCCAAGGATACAGTCACTCGAATGAGCAGTTCTTC. Drawing the rest from reference TRBV25-1 and TRBJ2-1, the complete variable domain is EADIYQTPRYLVIGTGKKITLECSQTMGHDKMYWYQQDPGMELHLIHYSYGVNSTEKGDLSSESTVSRIRTEHFPLTLESARPSHTSQYLCASTQGYSHSNEQFFGPGTRLTVL.